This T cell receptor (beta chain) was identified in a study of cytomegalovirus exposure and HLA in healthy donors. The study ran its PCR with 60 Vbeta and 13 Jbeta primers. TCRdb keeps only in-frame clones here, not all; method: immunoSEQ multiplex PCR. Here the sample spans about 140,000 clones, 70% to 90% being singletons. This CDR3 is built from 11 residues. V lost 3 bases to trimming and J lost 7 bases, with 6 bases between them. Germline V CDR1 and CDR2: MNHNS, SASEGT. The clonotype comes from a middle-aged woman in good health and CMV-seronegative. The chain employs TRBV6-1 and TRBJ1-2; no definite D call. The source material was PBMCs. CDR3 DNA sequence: TGTGCCAGCAGTGAGCGGGGTGGCTACACCTTC. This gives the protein CASSERGGYTF.